Each of the 19 T cell receptor beta chains below was sequenced from the same sample in a study of shared clonotypes between healthy human individuals. The method was immunoSEQ multiplex PCR; TCRdb's version includes in-frame clones alone and lacks a portion of them. The sample includes about 820,000 clones, about 92% seen only once; the top ten take less than 25%. Naive CD8 isolation took CD45RO-negative cells positively selected for CCR7 and excluded terminally differentiated effector memory CD45RA+ cells. Sequencing input: naive CD8+ T cells sorted from blood. The source of these receptors is a man in his thirties or forties in good health.

The chain links TRBV28 to TRBJ2-5; D could derive from TRBD1 or TRBD2 (5 bases each). The germline gives CDR1 MDHEN, CDR2 SYDVKM. The CDR3 has 14 residues. Trimming pared 8 bases from V and 5 bases from J, leaving 18 bases between. CDR3 bases: TGTGCCAGCCCTCCGGGATCTCCAGGGGAGACCCAGTACTTC. Translation: CASPPGSPGETQYF.

This chain joins TRBV6-5 and TRBJ2-7, with D tentatively TRBD2 (5 bases). CDR3 length: 13 amino acids. The V end was cut by 4 bases, the J end by 7 bases, with 14 bases between. From germline, CDR1 is MNHEY and CDR2 SVGAGI. This CDR3 reads CASSFGFPGEQYF. The DNA for the CDR3 is TGTGCCAGCAGTTTCGGTTTTCCGGGGGAGCAGTACTTC.

This chain uses TRBV5-5 with TRBJ2-1; 10 nucleotides align to TRBD1. The CDR3 is 16 residues long. V trimming: 0 bases; J trimming: 2 bases; junction bases outside the gene matches: 2. The germline gives CDR1 SGHKS, CDR2 YYEKEE (reference sequence). The CDR3 DNA follows: TGTGCCAGCAGCTTGGGTGACAGGGGGCCCTACAATGAGCAGTTCTTC. Amino acid sequence: CASSLGDRGPYNEQFF.

This chain links TRBV11-2 with TRBJ2-7, with 7 positions matching TRBD1. The length of the CDR3 is 14 residues. Germline V gene lookup returns CDR1 SGHAT and CDR2 FQNNGV. V lost 1 base, J lost 3 bases, and 3 bases stayed unmatched. CDR3 loop: CASSLVGQDYEQYF. The CDR3 DNA is TGTGCCAGCAGCTTAGTAGGACAGGACTACGAGCAGTACTTC.

V and J are TRBV19 and TRBJ1-1; D possibly corresponds to TRBD1 (5 bases). CDR3 size: 14 residues. The V end lost 7 bases, the J end lost 1 base, and 13 bases lay between the germline ends. Germline lookup yields CDR1 LNHDA and CDR2 SQIVND (reference sequence). CDR3 DNA sequence: TGTGCCAGTAACACTGGACACCCGAACACTGAAGCTTTCTTT. Its translation is CASNTGHPNTEAFF.

Of note for this clone: This specimen includes other DNA sequences encoding the same CDR3. This chain uses TRBV5-6 with TRBJ2-7; 9 bases map to TRBD2. This CDR3 spans 15 amino acids. With 2 bases clipped from V and 6 bases from J, the junction kept 9 bases outside the gene matches. The V gene's germline CDR1 is SGHDT and CDR2 YYEEEE. CDR3 protein: CASSFGAGGPSEQYF. The CDR3 DNA is TGTGCCAGCAGCTTCGGGGCGGGAGGGCCGTCCGAGCAGTACTTC.

The chain has TRBV7-9 and TRBJ2-5, with 8 bases lining up with TRBD1. This CDR3 comprises 14 residues. CDR1 is SEHNR and CDR2 is FQNEAQ in the germline V gene (reference sequence). V shed 9 bases and J 0 bases; nucleotides not matched to a gene: 6. The DNA of the CDR3 is TGTGCCAGTCACCGACAGGGGCACCAAGAGACCCAGTACTTC. This sequence encodes CASHRQGHQETQYF.

This sequence joins TRBV7-8 and TRBJ1-1; D remains unclear. V was pared by 0 bases and J by 5 bases, with 7 bases between. This CDR3 is 13 amino acids long. Germline V lookup: CDR1 SGHVS, CDR2 FQNEAQ. This CDR3 reads CASSLARGTEAFF. The CDR3 nucleotides read TGTGCCAGCAGCTTAGCGCGAGGGACTGAAGCTTTCTTT.

The chain joins TRBV28 to TRBJ2-3; 9 bases fit TRBD2. Germline CDR1 is MDHEN and CDR2 is SYDVKM. The CDR3 totals 16 residues. V shed 4 bases and J 2 bases; nucleotides not matched to a gene: 7. The CDR3 bases are TGTGCCAGCAGTTCCCCGCTAGCGGGGAACACAGATACGCAGTATTTT. It codes for CASSSPLAGNTDTQYF.

This chain uses TRBV5-1 with TRBJ2-7; D remains unclear. The CDR3 is 13 residues long. Germline V CDR1 and CDR2: SGHRS, YFSETQ. Trimming pared 0 bases from V and 4 bases from J, leaving 8 bases between. The CDR3 region has the DNA TGCGCCAGCAGCTTGGAAGGCGTATACGAGCAGTACTTC. Its translation is CASSLEGVYEQYF.

The V call is TRBV7-9, the J call TRBJ2-4; D may be TRBD2 (5 bases). CDR3 length equals 12 residues. Between the trimmed V and J ends, which lost 5 bases and 7 bases, there was a span of 9 bases. Germline CDR1 reads SEHNR; CDR2 reads FQNEAQ (reference sequence). DNA of the CDR3: TGTGCCAGCAGCGTGAGGGTGAACATTCAGTACTTC. It codes for CASSVRVNIQYF.

The rearrangement uses TRBV6-5 and TRBJ1-2; tentatively, D is TRBD1 (5 bases). Between the trimmed V and J ends, which lost 2 bases and 7 bases, there was a span of 17 bases. The germline V gene has CDR1 MNHEY and CDR2 SVGAGI. The CDR3 totals 15 residues. The CDR3 is CASSYTPELGAGYTF. CDR3 DNA: TGTGCCAGCAGTTACACTCCAGAGCTAGGGGCTGGCTACACCTTC.

The chain employs TRBV7-9 and TRBJ2-1; 8 positions agree with TRBD1. V was clipped by 2 bases and J by 0 bases; unmatched bases: 3. This CDR3 has 16 amino acids. The germline gives CDR1 SEHNR, CDR2 FQNEAQ (reference sequence). The CDR3 DNA is TGTGCCAGCAGCTTAATAACAGGGGGCTCCTACAATGAGCAGTTCTTC. It codes for CASSLITGGSYNEQFF.

The chain has TRBV7-6 and TRBJ1-4; perhaps TRBD1 as D (5 bases). Germline V gene sequence: CDR1 SGHVS, CDR2 FNYEAQ. The CDR3 has 15 residues. V lost 6 bases and J lost 0, with 11 bases in between. CDR3: CASSSQEPTNEKLFF. As DNA, the CDR3 is TGTGCCAGCAGTTCACAGGAGCCAACTAATGAAAAACTGTTTTTT.

This rearrangement joins TRBV5-1 to TRBJ2-7; 8 bases match TRBD2. In germline, CDR1 is SGHRS, CDR2 YFSETQ. There are 14 residues in the CDR3. V dropped 3 bases and J dropped 2; count of bases not matched to a gene: 4. CDR3 sequence reads: CASSYKAGAYEQYF. The DNA of the CDR3 is TGCGCCAGCAGCTACAAAGCGGGAGCCTACGAGCAGTACTTC.

This clone was seen only a few times. The chain couples TRBV10-3 to TRBJ2-2, with 8 bases lining up with TRBD1. The V gene end was trimmed by 7 bases and the J gene end by 7 bases; junction bases not matched to a gene: 8. The CDR3 consists of 14 residues. In germline, CDR1 is ENHRY, CDR2 SYGVKD. CDR3 region: CAIKPDRADGELFF. In DNA, the CDR3 is TGTGCCATCAAGCCGGACAGGGCTGACGGGGAGCTGTTTTTT.

This chain's CDR3 is CASSAATQETQYF. The CDR3 DNA sequence: TGTGCCAGCAGTGCTGCCACCCAAGAGACCCAGTACTTC. This chain uses TRBV25-1 with TRBJ2-5; D unresolved. The V end was cut by 4 bases, the J end by 1 base, with 7 bases between. The CDR3 consists of 13 residues. The germline CDR1 and CDR2 sequences are MGHDK and SYGVNS.

The rearrangement uses TRBV12-5 and TRBJ1-1; D is unclear. Trimming stripped 4 bases from V and 0 bases from J, with 6 bases between. This CDR3 is built from 13 residues. The V gene's germline CDR1 is LGHNT and CDR2 FRNRAP. The CDR3 coding sequence is TGTGCTAGTGGTTCCACCCTGAACACTGAAGCTTTCTTT. It yields the protein CASGSTLNTEAFF.

This clone was detected once. Written as DNA, the CDR3 is TGCAGCGTTAAGGACAGAAACACCGGGGAGCTGTTTTTT. The encoded protein is CSVKDRNTGELFF. This chain uses TRBV29-1 with TRBJ2-2; D is perhaps TRBD1 (6 bases). V gave up 5 bases and J gave up 2 bases, with 9 bases separating them. The V gene's germline CDR1 is SQVTM and CDR2 ANQGSEA. The CDR3 contains 13 residues.